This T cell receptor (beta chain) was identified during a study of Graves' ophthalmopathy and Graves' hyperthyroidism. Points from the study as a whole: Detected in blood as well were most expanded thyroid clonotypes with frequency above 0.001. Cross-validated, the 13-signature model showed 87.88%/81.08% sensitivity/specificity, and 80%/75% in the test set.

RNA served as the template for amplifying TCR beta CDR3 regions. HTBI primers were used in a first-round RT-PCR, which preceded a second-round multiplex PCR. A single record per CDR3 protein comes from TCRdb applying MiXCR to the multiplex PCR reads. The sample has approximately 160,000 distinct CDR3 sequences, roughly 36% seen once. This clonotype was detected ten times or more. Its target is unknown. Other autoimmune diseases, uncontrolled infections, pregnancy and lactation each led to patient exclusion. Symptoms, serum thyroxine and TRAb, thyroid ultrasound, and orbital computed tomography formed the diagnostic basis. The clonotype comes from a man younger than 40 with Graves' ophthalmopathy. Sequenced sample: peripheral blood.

The CDR3 DNA follows: TGCAGCATCCGGACTAGCGATACCTACGAGCAGTACTTC. Protein product: CSIRTSDTYEQYF. This rearrangement joins TRBV29-1 to TRBJ2-7; the match to TRBD2 covers 9 bases. CDR3 size: 13 residues. V lost 8 bases, J lost 2 bases, and 7 bases stayed unmatched. Germline lookup yields CDR1 SQVTM and CDR2 ANQGSEA.